These 17 T cell receptor beta chains originate from one sample sequenced in a study of T cell responses to AZD1222 COVID-19 vaccine. TCRdb keeps only in-frame clones here, not all; method: immunoSEQ multiplex PCR. The profile shows some 110,000 clones, around 82% of them singletons. Material: peripheral blood, obtained on day 0 of AZD1222 vaccination. Source of these receptors: an adult in good health.

The chain is built from TRBV7-2 and TRBJ2-2; D is uncertain. The V gene lost 1 base and the J gene lost 7 bases, with 13 bases spanning the gap. The CDR3 extends over 15 amino acids. In germline, CDR1 is SGHTA, CDR2 FQGNSA. In DNA form, the CDR3 reads TGTGCCAGCAGCTTAGGACGCCGCGGCGGCGGGGAGCTGTTTTTT. Its translation: CASSLGRRGGGELFF.

The chain combines TRBV20-1 with TRBJ1-2, with D perhaps TRBD1 (5 bases). The CDR3 loop spans 13 amino acids. The germline V gene encodes CDR1 DFQATT and CDR2 SNEGSKA (reference sequence). V was pared by 3 bases and J by 5 bases, with 13 bases between. CDR3 sequence: CSASKEEGYGYTF. As DNA, the CDR3 is TGCAGTGCTAGTAAGGAGGAGGGGTATGGCTACACCTTC.

The chain recombines TRBV5-6 with TRBJ2-7; 13 bases align to TRBD2. Germline CDR1 reads SGHDT; CDR2 reads YYEEEE. V gave up 4 bases and J gave up 2 bases; unmatched junction bases: 6. The CDR3 is 16 amino acids. CDR3 region: CASSNRGLAGTYEQYF. In DNA, the CDR3 is TGTGCCAGCAGCAACAGGGGACTAGCGGGGACCTACGAGCAGTACTTC.

The chain uses TRBV13 and TRBJ2-7; the D is unclear. The CDR3 loop spans 15 amino acids. Germline CDR1 reads PRHDT; CDR2 reads FYEKMQ (reference sequence). The V and J ends lost 2 bases and 4 bases respectively, with 15 bases between them. DNA for the CDR3: TGTGCCAGCAGCTTAAACACTTTCAATGGGTACGAGCAGTACTTC. Translating gives CASSLNTFNGYEQYF.

The J gene is TRBJ2-3, the V gene TRBV19; D perhaps matches TRBD1 (5 bases). Germline CDR1 and CDR2: LNHDA and SQIVND (reference sequence). Between the trimmed V and J ends, which lost 7 bases and 0 bases, there was a span of 14 bases. The CDR3 covers 15 residues. The CDR3 region is CASTGNVPSTDTQYF. The CDR3 DNA is TGTGCCAGTACAGGGAATGTACCAAGCACAGATACGCAGTATTTT.

The chain recombines TRBV27 with TRBJ1-4, with TRBD1 matching 7 bases. V trimming: 1 base; J trimming: 1 base; junction bases outside the gene matches: 6. CDR3 length: 17 amino acids. Germline assignment: CDR1 MNHEY and CDR2 SMNVEV (reference sequence). CDR3 in DNA: TGTGCCAGCAGTTTATTTGGCAGGGGGGTAACTAATGAAAAACTGTTTTTT. Protein: CASSLFGRGVTNEKLFF.

The J gene is TRBJ1-2, the V gene TRBV6-4, with D unresolved. V lost 7 bases, J lost 6 bases, and 15 bases lay in between. The germline V gene encodes CDR1 MRHNA and CDR2 SNTAGT. The CDR3 extends over 13 amino acids. The CDR3 here is CASTPPGSNGYTF. The CDR3 nucleotides read TGTGCCAGCACTCCCCCAGGAAGTAATGGCTACACCTTC.

V gene TRBV5-1 combines with J gene TRBJ1-1; no clear D gene. The germline V and J ends were trimmed by 4 bases and 3 bases, with 10 bases remaining between them. Germline V gene data show CDR1 as SGHRS and CDR2 as YFSETQ. The CDR3 consists of 13 residues. The CDR3 spells CASSVLQYTEAFF. The CDR3, as DNA: TGCGCCAGCAGCGTACTCCAGTACACTGAAGCTTTCTTT.

This rearrangement joins TRBV4-1 to TRBJ2-7; 7 bases map to TRBD1. This CDR3 comprises 16 residues. J was trimmed by 2 bases and V by 4 bases; bases with no gene match: 11. The V gene's germline CDR1 is MGHRA and CDR2 YSYEKL. CDR3 amino acids: CASSRGDSNLAYEQYF. The CDR3 nucleotides read TGCGCCAGCAGCCGAGGGGACAGCAACCTTGCCTACGAGCAGTACTTC.

The rearrangement links TRBV2 to TRBJ2-7; 8 nucleotides agree with TRBD2. The CDR3 runs 17 residues. The V and J ends lost 6 bases and 3 bases, in that order; junction bases with no gene match: 16. From germline, CDR1 is SNHLY and CDR2 FYNNEI. The CDR3 sequence: CASSTARRGGWNYEQYF. The CDR3 nucleotides read TGTGCCAGCAGCACGGCGAGACGCGGGGGGTGGAACTACGAGCAGTACTTC.

In its sample, this clone was seen once. The chain combines TRBV5-5 with TRBJ1-1, with a possible D match to TRBD1 (5 bases). Germline-derived CDR1 and CDR2 are SGHKS and YYEKEE (reference sequence). This CDR3 spans 15 amino acids. V was clipped by 4 bases and J by 1 base, with 14 bases between them. CDR3 DNA sequence: TGTGCCAGCAGCCCCACCCTCAGGGCGAACACTGAAGCTTTCTTT. Protein sequence: CASSPTLRANTEAFF.

This chain joins TRBV5-4 and TRBJ1-2; D may be TRBD1 (6 bases). The CDR3 totals 13 residues. Trimming removed 2 bases from V and 4 bases from J, with 9 bases in between. Germline CDR1 SGHNT, CDR2 YYREEE (reference sequence). The CDR3 spells CASSLGGSYGYTF. As DNA, the CDR3 is TGTGCCAGCAGCTTAGGGGGAAGCTATGGCTACACCTTC. The full variable domain, in which reference TRBV5-4 and TRBJ1-2 provide the parts outside the CDR3, is ETGVTQSPTHLIKTRGQQVTLRCSSQSGHNTVSWYQQALGQGPQFIFQYYREEENGRGNFPPRFSGLQFPNYSSELNVNALELDDSALYLCASSLGGSYGYTFGSGTRLTVV.

The V call is TRBV6-5, the J call TRBJ2-1, with 9 bases identical to TRBD1. CDR1 MNHEY and CDR2 SVGAGI come from the germline V gene. Unmatched junction bases numbered 12, after V lost 11 bases and J lost 7 bases. CDR3 size: 14 residues. The CDR3 sequence: CAAVRTGAPNEQFF. The CDR3, as DNA: TGTGCCGCTGTCCGGACAGGGGCCCCAAATGAGCAGTTCTTC.

The chain recombines TRBV28 with TRBJ2-1; 14 nucleotides agree with TRBD2. This CDR3 spans 17 amino acids. The ends lost 4 bases at V and 6 bases at J; junction bases unmatched: 8. CDR1 is MDHEN and CDR2 is SYDVKM in the germline V gene. The CDR3 DNA reads TGTGCCAGCAGTTCGGGACTAGCGGGAGATTTGGGCAATGAGCAGTTCTTC. The encoded protein is CASSSGLAGDLGNEQFF. Full variable domain (remainder filled in from reference TRBV28 and TRBJ2-1): DVKVTQSSRYLVKRTGEKVFLECVQDMDHENMFWYRQDPGLGLRLIYFSYDVKMKEKGDIPEGYSVSREKKERFSLILESASTNQTSMYLCASSSGLAGDLGNEQFFGPGTRLTVL.

The V gene is TRBV28, the J gene TRBJ1-6, with D perhaps TRBD1 (5 bases). The V gene's germline CDR1 is MDHEN and CDR2 SYDVKM. There are 15 residues in the CDR3. V dropped 5 bases and J dropped 7 bases, with 15 bases sitting between them. Here the CDR3 reads CASSGADLANSPLHF. The CDR3 DNA reads TGTGCCAGCAGTGGGGCGGATCTGGCCAATTCACCCCTCCACTTT. The entire variable domain, with the rest obtained from reference TRBV28 and TRBJ1-6, is as follows: DVKVTQSSRYLVKRTGEKVFLECVQDMDHENMFWYRQDPGLGLRLIYFSYDVKMKEKGDIPEGYSVSREKKERFSLILESASTNQTSMYLCASSGADLANSPLHFGNGTRLTVT.

V usage is TRBV4-1 and J usage is TRBJ2-1, with 12 positions matching TRBD2. CDR1 MGHRA and CDR2 YSYEKL come from the germline V gene. This CDR3 is 18 amino acids long. The ends lost 2 bases at V and 7 bases at J; junction bases unmatched: 12. CDR3 DNA sequence: TGCGCCAGCAGCCAAATTTTCCTAGCGGGGGGGCCGGGTAATGAGCAGTTCTTC. Its protein is CASSQIFLAGGPGNEQFF.

The chain combines TRBV2 with TRBJ2-7; 15 bases fit TRBD2. Looked up from germline, CDR1 is SNHLY and CDR2 is FYNNEI. J gave up 6 bases and V 5 bases, and 5 bases lay outside the gene matches. This CDR3 spans 15 amino acids. Written as DNA, the CDR3 is TGTGCCAGCAGTTACAGGACTAGCGGGAGGGGCGAGCAGTACTTC. It translates to CASSYRTSGRGEQYF. Looking up the rest from reference TRBV2 and TRBJ2-7 gives the full variable domain: EPEVTQTPSHQVTQMGQEVILRCVPISNHLYFYWYRQILGQKVEFLVSFYNNEISEKSEIFDDQFSVERPDGSNFTLKIRSTKLEDSAMYFCASSYRTSGRGEQYFGPGTRLTVT.